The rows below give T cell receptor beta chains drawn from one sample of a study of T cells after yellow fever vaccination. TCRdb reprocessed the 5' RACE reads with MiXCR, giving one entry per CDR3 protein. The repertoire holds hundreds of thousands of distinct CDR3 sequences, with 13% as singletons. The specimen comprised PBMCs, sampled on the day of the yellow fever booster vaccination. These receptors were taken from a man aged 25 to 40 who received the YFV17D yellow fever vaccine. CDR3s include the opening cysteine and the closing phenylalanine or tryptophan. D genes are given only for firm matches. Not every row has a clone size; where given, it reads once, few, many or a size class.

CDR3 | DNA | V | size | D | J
CASSHRGVAKNIQYF | TGTGCCAGCAGTCACAGAGGGGTCGCCAAAAACATTCAGTACTTC | TRBV12-3/TRBV12-4 | many | - | TRBJ2-4
CSAGTGNYGYTF | TGCAGCGCCGGGACAGGGAACTATGGCTACACCTTC | TRBV29-1 | few | TRBD1 | TRBJ1-2
CASSLGYDSPLHF | TGTGCCAGCAGTTTGGGATATGATTCACCCCTCCACTTT | TRBV12-3/TRBV12-4 | - | - | TRBJ1-6
CASKRTSGSGEQFF | TGTGCCAGCAAGAGGACTAGCGGGAGTGGTGAGCAGTTCTTC | TRBV6-2/TRBV6-3 | few | TRBD2 | TRBJ2-1
CASSSLAGSSYNEQFF | TGTGCCAGCAGCTCACTAGCGGGAAGCTCCTACAATGAGCAGTTCTTC | TRBV7-2 | - | TRBD2 | TRBJ2-1
CASSEAGVNYEQYF | TGTGCCAGCAGTGAAGCGGGAGTGAACTACGAGCAGTACTTC | TRBV27 | - | TRBD2 | TRBJ2-7
CSALIDNEQFF | TGCAGTGCTTTGATCGACAATGAGCAGTTCTTC | TRBV20-1 | - | - | TRBJ2-1
CASSLGRANEKLFF | TGTGCCAGCAGTTTAGGCAGGGCGAATGAAAAACTGTTTTTT | TRBV12-3/TRBV12-4 | - | - | TRBJ1-4
CASRTSGETQYF | TGTGCCAGCAGAACTAGCGGAGAGACCCAGTACTTC | TRBV6-2/TRBV6-3 | - | TRBD2 | TRBJ2-5
CASSLVRGGGAYEQYF | TGTGCCAGCAGCTTAGTCCGGGGAGGGGGCGCTTACGAGCAGTACTTC | TRBV7-2 | few | - | TRBJ2-7
CASSNRQGAYEQYF | TGCGCCAGCAGCAACCGACAGGGGGCCTACGAGCAGTACTTC | TRBV5-1 | few | TRBD1 | TRBJ2-7
CASSPSFVGYQETQYF | TGTGCCAGCAGTCCGTCGTTCGTGGGGTACCAAGAGACCCAGTACTTC | TRBV12-3/TRBV12-4 | - | - | TRBJ2-5
CASIDPTGGPGEQFF | TGTGCCAGCATCGACCCTACGGGAGGGCCGGGTGAGCAGTTCTTC | TRBV12-3/TRBV12-4 | - | TRBD2 | TRBJ2-1
CASRGREAYGYTF | TGTGCCAGCAGGGGCAGGGAGGCCTATGGCTACACCTTC | TRBV12-3/TRBV12-4 | many | - | TRBJ1-2
CASSLDVYGDEQYF | TGCGCCAGCAGCTTGGACGTCTACGGGGACGAGCAGTACTTC | TRBV5-1 | few | - | TRBJ2-7
CASSQDLLAGGNEQYF | TGTGCCAGCAGCCAAGATTTACTAGCGGGAGGGAATGAGCAGTACTTC | TRBV4-2 | - | TRBD2 | TRBJ2-7
CASSQQLTGINEQFF | TGTGCCAGCAGCCAACAACTTACAGGGATCAATGAGCAGTTCTTC | TRBV14 | - | - | TRBJ2-1
CASALEGAADNEQFF | TGTGCCAGTGCCCTCGAGGGGGCGGCAGACAATGAGCAGTTCTTC | TRBV6-4 | - | TRBD1 | TRBJ2-1
CASRSGLAREQFF | TGTGCCAGCAGGTCCGGACTAGCAAGAGAGCAGTTCTTC | TRBV7-9 | few | TRBD2 | TRBJ2-1
CASSLPVRGSGIGGSPYNEQFF | TGTGCCAGCAGCTTACCTGTTCGGGGTAGTGGTATAGGCGGGAGTCCCTACAATGAGCAGTTCTTC | TRBV7-2 | few | TRBD2 | TRBJ2-1
CASSHMTSGSPYEQYF | TGCGCCAGCAGCCACATGACTAGCGGGAGCCCCTACGAGCAGTACTTC | TRBV4-1 | few | TRBD2 | TRBJ2-7
CASSLGDPSSGNTIYF | TGTGCCAGCAGTTTGGGAGACCCAAGCTCTGGAAACACCATATATTTT | TRBV27 | few | - | TRBJ1-3
CASRGRGTHEQYF | TGTGCCAGTAGGGGGAGGGGGACCCACGAGCAGTACTTC | TRBV19 | few | - | TRBJ2-7
CSASPSGDRYNEQFF | TGCAGTGCTAGTCCTAGCGGAGACAGGTACAATGAGCAGTTCTTC | TRBV20-1 | - | - | TRBJ2-1
CSASPSGLASPLNF | TGCAGTGCTAGCCCCTCCGGGTTAGCTTCACCCCTCAACTTT | TRBV20-1 | - | - | TRBJ1-6
CSGGRDSYNEQFF | TGCAGCGGCGGCCGGGACTCTTACAATGAGCAGTTCTTC | TRBV29-1 | few | - | TRBJ2-1
CASSISRTAGELFF | TGTGCCAGCAGTATCTCCCGGACAGCCGGGGAGCTGTTTTTT | TRBV6-5 | - | - | TRBJ2-2
CASSRDLAGQQFF | TGTGCCTCCAGCAGAGATCTGGCGGGTCAGCAGTTCTTC | TRBV15 | once | - | TRBJ2-1
CSAPGLAGDREQFF | TGCAGTGCCCCCGGACTAGCGGGAGATCGGGAGCAGTTCTTC | TRBV20-1 | - | TRBD2 | TRBJ2-1
CASRHSEAKVANYGYTF | TGTGCCAGCAGACATAGCGAGGCGAAAGTTGCTAACTATGGCTACACCTTC | TRBV6-1 | few | - | TRBJ1-2
CASSFMGRGNYGYTF | TGTGCCAGCAGTTTCATGGGCAGGGGCAACTATGGCTACACCTTC | TRBV28 | - | - | TRBJ1-2
CASSEGPAGSTDTQYF | TGTGCCAGCAGTGAAGGTCCCGCCGGGAGCACAGATACGCAGTATTTT | TRBV2 | few | - | TRBJ2-3
CASSPQGAGSYNEQFF | TGTGCCAGCTCACCGCAGGGGGCTGGGTCCTACAATGAGCAGTTCTTC | TRBV18 | - | TRBD1 | TRBJ2-1
CASSLIVQSYEQYF | TGTGCCAGCAGCTTAATCGTACAGTCCTACGAGCAGTACTTC | TRBV11-2 | - | - | TRBJ2-7
CATSDRGQGASYEQYF | TGTGCCACCAGTGACAGAGGACAGGGGGCATCCTACGAGCAGTACTTC | TRBV24-1 | - | TRBD1 | TRBJ2-7
CASSLGALAGVRGNEQFF | TGCGCCAGCAGCTTGGGGGCCCTAGCGGGAGTCCGGGGGAATGAGCAGTTCTTC | TRBV5-1 | - | TRBD2 | TRBJ2-1
CATSRGPNNEQFF | TGCGCCACCTCCCGAGGGCCAAACAATGAGCAGTTCTTC | TRBV5-1 | - | - | TRBJ2-1
CASSLWGLAKNNEQFF | TGTGCCAGCAGCTTATGGGGACTAGCGAAAAACAATGAGCAGTTCTTC | TRBV7-3 | - | TRBD2 | TRBJ2-1
CASGLVGGMRNIQYF | TGTGCTAGTGGTTTGGTAGGCGGGATGAGAAACATTCAGTACTTC | TRBV12-5 | few | - | TRBJ2-4
CASSFKGQSNEQYF | TGTGCCAGCAGTTTTAAGGGCCAATCTAACGAGCAGTACTTC | TRBV6-5 | few | - | TRBJ2-7
CASSPLEGRDREKLFF | TGCGCCAGCAGCCCGCTCGAAGGACGGGACCGTGAAAAACTGTTTTTT | TRBV5-1 | few | - | TRBJ1-4
CASARSQETQYF | TGTGCCAGCGCTAGGTCCCAAGAGACCCAGTACTTC | TRBV7-2 | - | - | TRBJ2-5
CASSELTGALEGYTF | TGTGCCAGCAGCGAGCTGACAGGGGCTCTGGAGGGCTACACCTTC | TRBV7-8 | - | TRBD1 | TRBJ1-2
CASSYPSPGRVHEQYF | TGTGCCAGCAGCTACCCCTCCCCAGGGAGGGTCCACGAGCAGTACTTC | TRBV12-3/TRBV12-4 | few | TRBD2 | TRBJ2-7
CASSHNRGVTAFF | TGTGCCAGCAGTCATAACAGGGGAGTAACGGCTTTCTTT | TRBV3-1 | few | TRBD1 | TRBJ1-1
CASSINSGSLGNEQFF | TGTGCCAGCAGTATTAATAGCGGGAGTTTAGGTAATGAGCAGTTCTTC | TRBV6-2/TRBV6-3 | - | TRBD2 | TRBJ2-1
CASSMSSGSGGYTF | TGTGCCAGTAGTATGTCGTCGGGCTCTGGCGGCTACACCTTC | TRBV19 | - | - | TRBJ1-2
CASSQRDSNEQFF | TGTGCCAGCAGCCAGCGGGACAGCAATGAGCAGTTCTTC | TRBV9 | few | - | TRBJ2-1
CAISESRAGTGELFF | TGTGCCATCAGTGAGTCGCGAGCGGGCACCGGGGAGCTGTTTTTT | TRBV10-3 | - | - | TRBJ2-2
CASSLDAETGYEQYF | TGCGCCAGCAGCTTGGATGCGGAGACAGGGTATGAGCAGTACTTC | TRBV5-1 | few | TRBD1 | TRBJ2-7
CASSLAVGELFF | TGTGCCAGCAGTCTAGCTGTCGGGGAGCTGTTTTTT | TRBV7-2 | few | - | TRBJ2-2
CASSPHRGLGYGYTF | TGTGCCAGCAGCCCACACAGGGGGCTAGGCTATGGCTACACCTTC | TRBV7-8 | few | TRBD1 | TRBJ1-2
CASRAGNGETQYF | TGTGCCAGCAGGGCCGGGAACGGGGAGACCCAGTACTTC | TRBV25-1 | few | - | TRBJ2-5
CASSLGGAGRVTQYF | TGTGCCAGCAGTTTGGGGGGCGCGGGGAGAGTTACGCAGTATTTT | TRBV28 | - | - | TRBJ2-3
CASSPLGGLHEQYF | TGTGCCAGCAGCCCGCTCGGTGGGCTCCACGAGCAGTACTTC | TRBV28 | few | - | TRBJ2-7
CASSSQGAAAGELFF | TGTGCCAGCAGCTCGCAGGGGGCTGCGGCCGGGGAGCTGTTTTTT | TRBV5-6 | many | TRBD1 | TRBJ2-2
CSARAGLAGVVTQYF | TGCAGTGCTAGAGCGGGACTAGCGGGAGTTGTGACCCAGTACTTC | TRBV20-1 | - | TRBD2 | TRBJ2-5
CASIGNRGAKNIQYF | TGTGCCAGCATCGGGAACAGGGGAGCCAAAAACATTCAGTACTTC | TRBV6-1 | - | TRBD1 | TRBJ2-4